The clone carrying this TCR beta chain has just a few counts. Other DNA sequences in this sample translate to the same CDR3. Germline lookup yields CDR1 SGHRS and CDR2 YFSETQ. With 4 bases removed from V and 0 bases from J, the gap between germline ends came to 8 bases. The CDR3 has 15 amino acids. This record comes from a study of blood T cell repertoires in COVID-19. Across the study: Acute-phase and convalescent COVID-19 samples originated in the United States, Italy and Spain. Nucleic acid was either cDNA or gDNA, and it came from T cells, B-cell-depleted T cells, or PBMCs.

Original methodology: Amplified reference gene primers provided the basis for estimating nucleated cell counts. The data were produced by immunoSEQ multiplex PCR, yet TCRdb's version contains in-frame clones alone and is incomplete. V and J calls and clone size are copied from that table; D and trimming were computed from the DNA. The sample yields tens of thousands of clones, approximately 86% seen once. This rearrangement joins TRBV5-1 to TRBJ1-6; D gene uncertain. Sequencing was carried out using peripheral blood. This receptor was obtained from a man in his forties or fifties with active COVID-19. CDR3 sequence (DNA): TGCGCCAGCAGCCCAAGGAGCTCCTATAATTCACCCCTCCACTTT. Translated: CASSPRSSYNSPLHF.